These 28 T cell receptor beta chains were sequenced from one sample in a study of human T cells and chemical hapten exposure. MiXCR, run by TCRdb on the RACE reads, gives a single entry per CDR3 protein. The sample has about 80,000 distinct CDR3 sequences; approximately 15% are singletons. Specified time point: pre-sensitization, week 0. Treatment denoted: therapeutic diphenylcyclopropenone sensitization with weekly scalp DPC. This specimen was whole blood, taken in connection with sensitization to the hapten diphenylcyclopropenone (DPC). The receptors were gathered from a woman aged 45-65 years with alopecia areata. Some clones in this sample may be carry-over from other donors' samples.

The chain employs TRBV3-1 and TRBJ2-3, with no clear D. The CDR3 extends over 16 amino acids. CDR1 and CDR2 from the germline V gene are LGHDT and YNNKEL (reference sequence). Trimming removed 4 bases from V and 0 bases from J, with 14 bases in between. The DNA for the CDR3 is TGTGCCAGCAGCCCCTCATCGGGCATGAGCACAGATACGCAGTATTTT. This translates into CASSPSSGMSTDTQYF.

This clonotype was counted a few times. The CDR3 is CASSREQFMNTEAFF. In DNA, the CDR3 is TGTGCCAGCAGCCGCGAGCAGTTTATGAACACTGAAGCTTTCTTT. This chain connects TRBV3-1 to TRBJ1-1, with D unclear. The CDR3 is 15 residues long. V was shortened by 4 bases and J by 0 bases, with 12 bases between the two germline ends. Germline CDR1 LGHDT, CDR2 YNNKEL (reference sequence).

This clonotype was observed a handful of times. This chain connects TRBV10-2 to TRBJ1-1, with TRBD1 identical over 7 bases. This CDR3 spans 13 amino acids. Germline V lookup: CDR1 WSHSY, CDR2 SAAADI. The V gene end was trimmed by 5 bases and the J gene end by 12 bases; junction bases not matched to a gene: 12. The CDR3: CASSPNRQGRTFF. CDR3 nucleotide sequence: TGCGCCAGCAGTCCGAATAGACAGGGTAGAACTTTCTTT.

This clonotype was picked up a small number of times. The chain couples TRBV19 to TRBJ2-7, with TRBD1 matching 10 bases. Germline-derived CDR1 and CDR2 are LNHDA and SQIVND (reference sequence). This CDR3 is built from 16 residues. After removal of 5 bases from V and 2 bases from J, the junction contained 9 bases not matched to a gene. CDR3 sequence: CASSPPRDRGPYEQYF. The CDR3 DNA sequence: TGTGCCAGTAGTCCCCCCCGGGACAGGGGACCCTACGAGCAGTACTTC.

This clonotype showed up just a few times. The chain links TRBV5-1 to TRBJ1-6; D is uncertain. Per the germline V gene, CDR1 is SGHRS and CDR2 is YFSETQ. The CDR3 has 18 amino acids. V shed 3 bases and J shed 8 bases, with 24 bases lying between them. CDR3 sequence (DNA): TGCGCCAGCAGCTCCAACCCGCAGAGTGCTGGTATGGATTCACCCCTCCACTTT. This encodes CASSSNPQSAGMDSPLHF. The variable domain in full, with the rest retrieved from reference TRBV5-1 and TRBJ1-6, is KAGVTQTPRYLIKTRGQQVTLSCSPISGHRSVSWYQQTPGQGLQFLFEYFSETQRNKGNFPGRFSGRQFSNSRSEMNVSTLELGDSALYLCASSSNPQSAGMDSPLHFGNGTRLTVT.

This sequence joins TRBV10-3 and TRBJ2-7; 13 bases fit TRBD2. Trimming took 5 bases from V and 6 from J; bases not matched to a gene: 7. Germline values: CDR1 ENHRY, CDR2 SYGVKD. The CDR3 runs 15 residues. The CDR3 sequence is CAISSLAGGPTEQYF. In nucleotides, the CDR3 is TGTGCCATCAGTTCACTAGCGGGAGGGCCTACCGAGCAGTACTTC.

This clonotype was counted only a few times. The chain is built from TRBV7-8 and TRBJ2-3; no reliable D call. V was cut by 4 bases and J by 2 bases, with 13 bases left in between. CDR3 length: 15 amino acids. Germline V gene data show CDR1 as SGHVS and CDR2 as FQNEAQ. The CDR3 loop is CASSSRSGITDTQYF. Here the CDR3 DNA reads TGTGCCAGCAGCTCTCGTTCAGGAATCACAGATACGCAGTATTTT.

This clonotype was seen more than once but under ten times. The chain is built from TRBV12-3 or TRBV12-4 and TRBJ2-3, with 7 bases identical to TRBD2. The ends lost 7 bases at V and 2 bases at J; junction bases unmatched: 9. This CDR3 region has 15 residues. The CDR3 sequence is CASKSLAAPTDTQYF. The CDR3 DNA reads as TGTGCCAGCAAGTCGCTAGCGGCCCCCACAGATACGCAGTATTTT.

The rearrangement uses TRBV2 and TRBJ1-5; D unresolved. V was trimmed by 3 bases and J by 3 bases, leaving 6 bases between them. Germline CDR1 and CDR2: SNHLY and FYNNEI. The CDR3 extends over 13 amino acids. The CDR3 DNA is TGTGCCAGCAGTGAGGAGCACAATCAGCCCCAGCATTTT. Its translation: CASSEEHNQPQHF.

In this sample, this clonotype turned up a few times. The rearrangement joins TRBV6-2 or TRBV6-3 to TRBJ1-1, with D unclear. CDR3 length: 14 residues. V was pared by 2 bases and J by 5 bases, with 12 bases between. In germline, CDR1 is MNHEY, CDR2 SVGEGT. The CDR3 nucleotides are TGTGCCAGCAGTTACGGAGGGAAGAGGACTGAAGCTTTCTTT. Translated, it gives CASSYGGKRTEAFF.

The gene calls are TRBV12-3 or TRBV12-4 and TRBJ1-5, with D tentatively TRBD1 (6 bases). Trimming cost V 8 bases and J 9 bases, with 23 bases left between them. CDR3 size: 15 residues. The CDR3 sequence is CASSWGAVGIAPQHF. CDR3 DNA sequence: TGTGCCAGCTCTTGGGGGGCTGTAGGCATTGCGCCCCAGCATTTT.

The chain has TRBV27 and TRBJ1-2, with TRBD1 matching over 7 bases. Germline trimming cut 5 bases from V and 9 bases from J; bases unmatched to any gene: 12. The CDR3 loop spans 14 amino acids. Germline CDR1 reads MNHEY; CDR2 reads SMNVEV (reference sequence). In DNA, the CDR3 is TGTGCCAGCAGTCAACAGGGGATTTATACTAGCTACACCTTC. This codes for CASSQQGIYTSYTF.

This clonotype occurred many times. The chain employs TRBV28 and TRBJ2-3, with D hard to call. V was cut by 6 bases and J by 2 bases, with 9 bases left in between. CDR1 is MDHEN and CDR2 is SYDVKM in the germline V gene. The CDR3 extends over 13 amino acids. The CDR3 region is CASSRTYTDTQYF. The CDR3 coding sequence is TGTGCCAGCAGCCGAACGTACACAGATACGCAGTATTTT.

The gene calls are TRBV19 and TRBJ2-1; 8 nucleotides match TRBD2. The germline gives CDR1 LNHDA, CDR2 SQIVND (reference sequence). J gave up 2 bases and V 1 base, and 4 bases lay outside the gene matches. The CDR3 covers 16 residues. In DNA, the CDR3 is TGTGCCAGTAGTATAGCGGACGGGAGGGCCTACAATGAGCAGTTCTTC. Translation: CASSIADGRAYNEQFF.

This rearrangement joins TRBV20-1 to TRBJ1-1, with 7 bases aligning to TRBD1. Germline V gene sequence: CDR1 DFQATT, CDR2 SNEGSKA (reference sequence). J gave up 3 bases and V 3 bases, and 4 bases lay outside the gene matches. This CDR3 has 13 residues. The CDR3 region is CSARARGYTEAFF. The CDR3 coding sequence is TGCAGTGCTAGGGCCAGGGGGTACACTGAAGCTTTCTTT.

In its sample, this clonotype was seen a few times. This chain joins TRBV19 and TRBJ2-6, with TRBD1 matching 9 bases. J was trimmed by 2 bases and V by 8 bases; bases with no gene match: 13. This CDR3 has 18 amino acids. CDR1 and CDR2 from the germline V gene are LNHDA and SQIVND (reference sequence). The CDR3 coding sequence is TGTGCCAGTGGCGAGGACAGGGGACGACAAGCTGGGGCCAACGTCCTGACTTTC. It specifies CASGEDRGRQAGANVLTF. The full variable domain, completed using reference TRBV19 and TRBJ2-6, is DGGITQSPKYLFRKEGQNVTLSCEQNLNHDAMYWYRQDPGQGLRLIYYSQIVNDFQKGDIAEGYSVSREKKESFPLTVTSAQKNPTAFYLCASGEDRGRQAGANVLTFGAGSRLTVL.

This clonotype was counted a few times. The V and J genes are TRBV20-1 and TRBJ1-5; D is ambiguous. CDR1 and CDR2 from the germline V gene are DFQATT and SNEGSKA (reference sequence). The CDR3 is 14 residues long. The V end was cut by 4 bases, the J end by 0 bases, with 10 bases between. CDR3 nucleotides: TGCAGTGCTAAGTACGGATATAGCAATCAGCCCCAGCATTTT. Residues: CSAKYGYSNQPQHF.

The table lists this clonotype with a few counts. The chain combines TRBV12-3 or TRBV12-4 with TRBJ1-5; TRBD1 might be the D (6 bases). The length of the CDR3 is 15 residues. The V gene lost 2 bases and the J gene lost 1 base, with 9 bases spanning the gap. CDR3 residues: CASSLRDISNQPQHF. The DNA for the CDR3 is TGTGCCAGCAGTTTAAGGGACATCAGCAATCAGCCCCAGCATTTT.

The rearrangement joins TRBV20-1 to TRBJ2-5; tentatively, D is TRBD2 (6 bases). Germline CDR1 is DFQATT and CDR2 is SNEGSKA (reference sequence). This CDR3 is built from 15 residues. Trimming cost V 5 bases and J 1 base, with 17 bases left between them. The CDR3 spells CSAASERASQETQYF. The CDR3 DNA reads TGCAGTGCTGCTAGCGAGAGGGCCTCCCAAGAGACCCAGTACTTC.

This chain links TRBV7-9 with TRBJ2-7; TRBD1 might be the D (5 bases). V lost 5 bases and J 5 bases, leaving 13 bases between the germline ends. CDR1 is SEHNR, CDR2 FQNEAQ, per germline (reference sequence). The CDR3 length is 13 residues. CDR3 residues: CASSPLGVDEQYF. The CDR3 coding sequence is TGTGCCAGCAGCCCGTTAGGGGTCGACGAGCAGTACTTC.

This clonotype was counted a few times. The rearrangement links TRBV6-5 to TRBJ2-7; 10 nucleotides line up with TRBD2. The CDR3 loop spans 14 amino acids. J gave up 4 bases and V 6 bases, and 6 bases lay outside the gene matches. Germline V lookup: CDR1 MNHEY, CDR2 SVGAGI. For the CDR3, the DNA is TGTGCCAGCAGAATGACTAGCGGGCCTTACGAGCAGTACTTC. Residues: CASRMTSGPYEQYF.

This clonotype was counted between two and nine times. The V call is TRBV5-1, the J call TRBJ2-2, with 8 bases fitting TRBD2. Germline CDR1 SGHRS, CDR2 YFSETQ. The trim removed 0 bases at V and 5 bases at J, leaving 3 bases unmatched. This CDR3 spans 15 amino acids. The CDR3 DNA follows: TGCGCCAGCAGCTTGGTGCCTAGCGGGACCGGGGAGCTGTTTTTT. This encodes CASSLVPSGTGELFF.

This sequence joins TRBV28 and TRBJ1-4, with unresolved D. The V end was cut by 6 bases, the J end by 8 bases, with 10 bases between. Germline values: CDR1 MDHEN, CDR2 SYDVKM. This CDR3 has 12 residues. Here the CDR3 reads CASSLVGEKLFF. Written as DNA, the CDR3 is TGTGCCAGCAGCCTCGTTGGAGAAAAACTGTTTTTT.

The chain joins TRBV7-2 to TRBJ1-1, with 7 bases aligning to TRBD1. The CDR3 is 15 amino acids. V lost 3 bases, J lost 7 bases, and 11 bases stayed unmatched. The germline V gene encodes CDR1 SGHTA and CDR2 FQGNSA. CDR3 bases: TGTGCCAGCAGCTTTCCCAACACAGGGGCCGTTGAAGCTTTCTTT. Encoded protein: CASSFPNTGAVEAFF.

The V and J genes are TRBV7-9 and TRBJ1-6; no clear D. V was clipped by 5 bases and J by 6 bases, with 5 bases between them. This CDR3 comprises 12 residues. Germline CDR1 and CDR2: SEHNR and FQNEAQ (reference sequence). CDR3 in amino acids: CASSPTNSPLHF. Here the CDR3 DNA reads TGTGCCAGCAGCCCGACTAATTCACCCCTCCACTTT.

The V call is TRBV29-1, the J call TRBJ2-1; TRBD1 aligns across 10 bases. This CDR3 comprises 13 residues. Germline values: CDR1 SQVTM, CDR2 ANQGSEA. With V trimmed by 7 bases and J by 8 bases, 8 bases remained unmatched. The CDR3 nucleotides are TGCAGCGGTACGGGACAGGGGATTTATGAGCAGTTCTTC. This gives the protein CSGTGQGIYEQFF.

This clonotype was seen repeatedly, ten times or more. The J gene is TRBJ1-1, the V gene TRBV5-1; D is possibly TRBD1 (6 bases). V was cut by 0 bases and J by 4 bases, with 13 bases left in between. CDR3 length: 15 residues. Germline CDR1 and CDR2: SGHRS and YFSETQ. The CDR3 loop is CASSLALAGATEAFF. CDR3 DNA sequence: TGCGCCAGCAGCTTGGCATTAGCGGGGGCCACTGAAGCTTTCTTT.

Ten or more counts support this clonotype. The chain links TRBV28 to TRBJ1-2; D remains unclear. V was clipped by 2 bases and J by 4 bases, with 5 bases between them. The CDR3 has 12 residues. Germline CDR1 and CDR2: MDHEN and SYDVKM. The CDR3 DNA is TGTGCCAGCAGTTTACACAGCTATGGCTACACCTTC. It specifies CASSLHSYGYTF.